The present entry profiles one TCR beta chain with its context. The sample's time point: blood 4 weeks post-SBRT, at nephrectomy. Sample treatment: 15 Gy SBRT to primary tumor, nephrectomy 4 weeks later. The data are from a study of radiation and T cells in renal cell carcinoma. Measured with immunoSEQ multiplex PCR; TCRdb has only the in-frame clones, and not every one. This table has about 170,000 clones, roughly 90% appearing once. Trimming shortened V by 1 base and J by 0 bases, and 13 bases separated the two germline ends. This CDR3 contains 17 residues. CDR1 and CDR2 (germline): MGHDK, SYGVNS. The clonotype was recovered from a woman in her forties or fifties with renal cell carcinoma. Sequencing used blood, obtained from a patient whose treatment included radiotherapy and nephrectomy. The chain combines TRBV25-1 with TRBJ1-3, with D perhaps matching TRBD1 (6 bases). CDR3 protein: CASSEFGGPYSGNTIYF. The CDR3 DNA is TGTGCCAGCAGTGAATTTGGGGGGCCCTACTCTGGAAACACCATATATTTT.